This TCR beta chain was captured in a study of CD8+ T cells in alopecia areata. Whole-study findings and limits: Scalp clonality dropped significantly under tofacitinib, as did expanded CD8+ top-100 clones.

Regarding this clone: Its target is not known.

Reverse transcribed after extraction, RNA yielded cDNA as the sequencing template. This table comes from immunoSEQ multiplex PCR, and its TCRdb copy is limited to in-frame clones, with some not included. The sample has under 350,000 clones, about three fifths seen once. Germline lookup yields CDR1 SQVTM and CDR2 ANQGSEA. This CDR3 has 12 residues. V shed 5 bases and J shed 2 bases, with 9 bases lying between them. The treatment was: oral pan-JAK inhibitor, 5-10 mg twice daily. The investigators collected lesional scalp punch biopsies and peripheral blood from alopecia areata patients. Both CD4+ and CD8+ T cells were separated by sorting PBMCs.

The specimen was CD4+ T cells sorted from blood, collected at week 24, from a patient treated with tofacitinib. The receptor comes from a human donor with alopecia areata. V gene TRBV29-1 combines with J gene TRBJ2-5, with D possibly TRBD1 on 5 matching bases. In nucleotides, the CDR3 is TGCAGCGTTTTAGGGGATCAAGAGACCCAGTACTTC. The encoded protein is CSVLGDQETQYF. Supplemented by reference TRBV29-1 and TRBJ2-5, the full variable domain reads SAVISQKPSRDICQRGTSLTIQCQVDSQVTMMFWYRQQPGQSLTLIATANQGSEATYESGFVIDKFPISRPNLTFSTLTVSNMSPEDSSIYLCSVLGDQETQYFGPGTRLLVL.